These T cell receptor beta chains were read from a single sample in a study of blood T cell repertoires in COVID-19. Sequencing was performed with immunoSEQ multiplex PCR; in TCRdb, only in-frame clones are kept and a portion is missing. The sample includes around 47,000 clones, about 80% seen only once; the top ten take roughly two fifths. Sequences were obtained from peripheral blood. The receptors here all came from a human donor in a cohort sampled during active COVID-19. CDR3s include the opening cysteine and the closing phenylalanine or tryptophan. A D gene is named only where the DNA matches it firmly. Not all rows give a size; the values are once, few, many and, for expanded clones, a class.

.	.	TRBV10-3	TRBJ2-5	CAISDGSQETQYF	TGTGCCATCAGTGACGGTTCACAAGAGACCCAGTACTTC
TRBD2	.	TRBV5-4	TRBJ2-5	CASSLNPGLAGAQETQYF	TGTGCCAGCAGCTTGAATCCGGGACTAGCGGGGGCACAAGAGACCCAGTACTTC
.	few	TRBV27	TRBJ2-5	CASSLSGSETQYF	TGTGCCAGCAGTTTATCCGGGAGCGAGACCCAGTACTTC
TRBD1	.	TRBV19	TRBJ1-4	CASSRRDRFTNEKLFF	TGTGCCAGTAGTCGACGGGACAGGTTTACTAATGAAAAACTGTTTTTT
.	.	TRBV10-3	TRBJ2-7	CAISAKGTYEQYF	TGTGCCATCAGTGCCAAGGGGACCTACGAGCAGTACTTC
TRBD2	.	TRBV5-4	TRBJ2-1	CASSLVGRYNEQFF	TGTGCCAGCAGCTTGGTCGGGAGGTACAATGAGCAGTTCTTC
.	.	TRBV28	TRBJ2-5	CASSFLQIQETQYF	TGTGCCAGCAGTTTTTTACAGATACAAGAGACCCAGTACTTC
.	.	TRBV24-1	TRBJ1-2	CATSDYDYGYTF	TGTGCCACCAGTGACTACGACTATGGCTACACCTTC
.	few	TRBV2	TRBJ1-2	CASSENQAFRGYTF	TGTGCCAGCAGTGAAAATCAGGCGTTTCGGGGCTACACCTTC
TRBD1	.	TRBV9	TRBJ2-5	CASSAGQGAFLGETQYF	TGTGCCAGCAGCGCGGGACAGGGGGCATTTTTAGGAGAGACCCAGTACTTC
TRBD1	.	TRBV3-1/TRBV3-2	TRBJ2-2	CASSRGQGRTGELFF	TGTGCCAGCAGCCGCGGACAGGGGAGGACCGGGGAGCTGTTTTTT
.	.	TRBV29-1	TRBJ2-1	CSVRPLGGGFNEQFF	TGCAGCGTGAGGCCTCTAGGGGGGGGCTTCAATGAGCAGTTCTTC
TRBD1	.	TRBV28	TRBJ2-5	CASRKQGLETQYF	TGTGCCAGCAGGAAACAGGGGTTGGAGACCCAGTACTTC
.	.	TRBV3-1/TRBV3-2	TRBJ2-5	CASSPTGQETQYF	TGTGCCAGCAGTCCGACAGGACAAGAGACCCAGTACTTC
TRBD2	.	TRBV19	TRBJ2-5	CASSVISGVEQETQYF	TGTGCCAGTAGCGTCATTAGCGGGGTAGAACAAGAGACCCAGTACTTC
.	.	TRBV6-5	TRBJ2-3	CASKITAGGDTQYF	TGTGCCAGCAAAATCACCGCGGGTGGGGATACGCAGTATTTT
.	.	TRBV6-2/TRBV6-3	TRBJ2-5	CASSYGGLSGETQYF	TGTGCCAGCAGTTACGGAGGCTTATCGGGGGAGACCCAGTACTTC
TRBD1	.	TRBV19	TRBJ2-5	CASSKQGVETQYF	TGTGCCAGTAGTAAACAGGGGGTCGAGACCCAGTACTTC
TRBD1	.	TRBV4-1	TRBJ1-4	CASSQGGQGAKLFF	TGCGCCAGCAGCCAAGGGGGACAGGGCGCAAAACTGTTTTTT
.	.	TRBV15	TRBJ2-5	CATSSTGSQETQYF	TGTGCCACCAGCAGCACAGGGAGTCAAGAGACCCAGTACTTC
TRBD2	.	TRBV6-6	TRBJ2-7	CASSFRTSGGPRSSYEQYF	TGTGCCAGCAGCTTTAGGACTAGCGGGGGGCCCAGAAGCTCCTACGAGCAGTACTTC
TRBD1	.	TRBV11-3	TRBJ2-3	CASSARTGGTDTQYF	TGTGCCAGCAGCGCCCGGACAGGGGGCACAGATACGCAGTATTTT
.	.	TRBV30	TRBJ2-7	CAWSVNGYEQYF	TGTGCCTGGAGTGTAAACGGCTACGAGCAGTACTTC
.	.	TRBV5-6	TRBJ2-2	CASSLWGDTGELFF	TGTGCCAGCAGCTTGTGGGGGGACACCGGGGAGCTGTTTTTT
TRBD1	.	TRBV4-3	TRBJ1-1	CASSQVFLTGVRTEAFF	TGCGCCAGCAGCCAAGTTTTTCTGACAGGGGTAAGGACTGAAGCTTTCTTT
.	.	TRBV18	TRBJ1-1	CASSPDRLNTEAFF	TGTGCCAGCTCACCCGACAGGTTGAACACTGAAGCTTTCTTT
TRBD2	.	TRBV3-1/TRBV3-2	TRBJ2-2	CASSQLTSGEDTGELFF	TGTGCCAGCAGCCAGCTAACTAGCGGTGAAGACACCGGGGAGCTGTTTTTT
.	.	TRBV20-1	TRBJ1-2	CSASRQNYGYTF	TGCAGTGCTAGTCGACAGAACTATGGCTACACCTTC
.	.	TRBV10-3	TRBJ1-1	CAISGGDLNTEAFF	TGTGCCATCAGTGGAGGTGATCTGAACACTGAAGCTTTCTTT
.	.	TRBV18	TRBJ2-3	CASSPWTGSTDTQYF	TGTGCCAGCTCACCGTGGACGGGGAGCACAGATACGCAGTATTTT
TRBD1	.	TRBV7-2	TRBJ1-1	CASSLSGQPWAFF	TGTGCCAGCAGCTTATCGGGACAGCCTTGGGCTTTCTTT
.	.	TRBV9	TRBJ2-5	CASSPNSRGGAETQYF	TGTGCCAGCAGCCCAAACTCTAGGGGGGGGGCGGAGACCCAGTACTTC